This T cell receptor (beta chain) is drawn from a study of T-cell reconstitution after alpha-beta-depleted transplantation in children. During its preparation, the TCRbeta library received unique molecular identifiers. One entry per CDR3 protein results from TCRdb running MiXCR on the PCR reads. This sample has fewer than 120,000 distinct CDR3 sequences, with 10% found just once. The V gene end was trimmed by 6 bases and the J gene end by 1 base; junction bases not matched to a gene: 4. The CDR3 is 15 amino acids. In this sample, this clonotype turned up many times. The source material was PBMCs from the stem cell graft donor, sampled from the stem cell graft. The chain links TRBV12-3 or TRBV12-4 to TRBJ2-7; 12 bases match TRBD2. This TCR was sampled from a human donor who donated a stem cell graft to a child with acute lymphoblastic leukemia. The CDR3 DNA reads TGTGCCAGCAGAACTAGCGGGGGGCCTTCCTACGAGCAGTACTTC. Translating it yields CASRTSGGPSYEQYF.